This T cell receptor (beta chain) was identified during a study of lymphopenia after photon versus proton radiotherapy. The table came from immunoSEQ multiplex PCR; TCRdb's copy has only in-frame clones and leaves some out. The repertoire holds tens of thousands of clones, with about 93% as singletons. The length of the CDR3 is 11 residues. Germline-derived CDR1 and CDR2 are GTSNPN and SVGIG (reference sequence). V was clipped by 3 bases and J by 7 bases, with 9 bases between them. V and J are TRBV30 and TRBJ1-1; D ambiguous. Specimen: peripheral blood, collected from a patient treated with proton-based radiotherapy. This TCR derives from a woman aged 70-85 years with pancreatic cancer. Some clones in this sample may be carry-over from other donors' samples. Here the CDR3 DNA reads TGTGCCTGGAGCTCCTGGGGTGAAGCTTTCTTT. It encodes CAWSSWGEAFF.